The clone carrying this TCR beta chain was counted a few times. Its target is unknown. The sample is drawn from a study of cytotoxic CD8 clonotypes in ibrutinib-treated CLL. T cells were sequenced at a targeted depth of 1 in 200,000 to 1 in 1 million. TCRdb's copy holds only in-frame clones and misses some; the assay was immunoSEQ multiplex PCR. The sample lists about 45,000 clones, about 65% occurring once. Whole-study findings and limits: Shared public clonotypes were rare, and on treatment they either got smaller or stayed the same.

This sample comprised PBMCs, obtained after 24 months of ibrutinib treatment. This receptor was taken from a human donor with chronic lymphocytic leukemia.

The CDR3 spells CNHTEAFF. CDR3 coding DNA: TGCAATCACACTGAAGCTTTCTTT. The chain carries TRBV20-1 and TRBJ1-1; D gene unclear. The germline CDR1 and CDR2 sequences are DFQATT and SNEGSKA (reference sequence). CDR3 size: 8 residues.